The 7 T cell receptor beta chains listed next were all sequenced from one sample in a study of blood T cell repertoires in COVID-19. Here immunoSEQ multiplex PCR was the method, and the copy in TCRdb shows in-frame clones only, minus some. The data hold roughly 250,000 clones, with around 83% observed a single time. What was sequenced was peripheral blood. These receptors originate from a woman in her fifties or sixties with acute or convalescent COVID-19.

The J gene is TRBJ1-2, the V gene TRBV2; a possible D gene is TRBD1 (6 bases). CDR1 and CDR2 from the germline V gene are SNHLY and FYNNEI. The CDR3 covers 13 residues. V gave up 5 bases and J gave up 4 bases, with 11 bases separating them. The CDR3 loop reads CASSLQGIYGYTF. CDR3 nucleotide sequence: TGTGCCAGCAGTTTGCAGGGGATCTATGGCTACACCTTC.

The chain employs TRBV28 and TRBJ1-6; TRBD1 might be the D (5 bases). This CDR3 is 15 amino acids long. V lost 2 bases and J lost 8, with 13 bases in between. Germline V lookup: CDR1 MDHEN, CDR2 SYDVKM. The CDR3 reads CASSLSLRGDSPLHF. The CDR3 bases are TGTGCCAGCAGTTTAAGTCTTAGGGGCGATTCACCCCTCCACTTT. Full variable domain (outside the CDR3, taken from reference TRBV28 and TRBJ1-6): DVKVTQSSRYLVKRTGEKVFLECVQDMDHENMFWYRQDPGLGLRLIYFSYDVKMKEKGDIPEGYSVSREKKERFSLILESASTNQTSMYLCASSLSLRGDSPLHFGNGTRLTVT.

The chain joins TRBV12-5 to TRBJ1-2, with unresolved D. This CDR3 has 15 amino acids. Per germline, CDR1 LGHNT and CDR2 FRNRAP. The V end was cut by 5 bases, the J end by 8 bases, with 21 bases between. CDR3 protein: CASGLGGVGRLGYTF. The CDR3 nucleotides are TGTGCTAGTGGTCTCGGCGGAGTGGGGAGATTAGGCTACACCTTC.

The chain recombines TRBV7-9 with TRBJ2-7; perhaps TRBD2 as D (5 bases). Trimming shortened V by 3 bases and J by 4 bases, and 10 bases separated the two germline ends. The CDR3 runs 13 residues. CDR1 and CDR2 from the germline V gene are SEHNR and FQNEAQ (reference sequence). For the CDR3, the DNA is TGTGCCAGCAGCTTTCAGCGGCCTTACGAGCAGTACTTC. It encodes CASSFQRPYEQYF.

The rearrangement uses TRBV11-1 and TRBJ2-2, with TRBD1 matching 9 bases. CDR3 length: 15 amino acids. Germline CDR1 reads SGHAT; CDR2 reads FQDESV (reference sequence). J lost 2 bases, V lost 4 bases, and 2 bases had no gene match. In DNA form, the CDR3 reads TGTGCCAGCAGCTCGGGACAGGGTAACACCGGGGAGCTGTTTTTT. It translates to CASSSGQGNTGELFF.

This clone was picked up one time. The chain couples TRBV11-3 to TRBJ2-1; 8 bases map to TRBD2. The germline CDR1 and CDR2 sequences are SGHNT and YENEEA. There are 13 residues in the CDR3. Trimming at V came to 3 bases and at J to 6 bases, leaving 1 base not matched to a gene. CDR3 in amino acids: CASSLTSANEQFF. As DNA, the CDR3 is TGTGCCAGCAGCTTGACTAGCGCCAATGAGCAGTTCTTC.

The chain has TRBV28 and TRBJ1-2; 8 nucleotides align to TRBD1. V lost 5 bases, J lost 3 bases, and 8 bases stayed unmatched. The CDR3 contains 15 residues. Germline V gene lookup returns CDR1 MDHEN and CDR2 SYDVKM. CDR3 bases: TGTGCCAGCAGTCCCATCGGACAGGGAGACTATGGCTACACCTTC. Translation gives CASSPIGQGDYGYTF.